The present TCR beta chain was sequenced within a study of neoadjuvant anti-PD-1 for oral cavity cancer. About the research overall: Patients without progression got a fourth dose around day 43.

The V gene lost 5 bases and the J gene lost 6 bases, with 16 bases spanning the gap. The CDR3 length is 15 residues. Per germline, CDR1 WNHNN and CDR2 SYGVQD (reference sequence). Blood libraries mostly used about 0.5 ug genomic DNA, six replicates each. Sequencing used immunoSEQ multiplex PCR; TCRdb keeps in-frame clones, though not all of them. The sample contains 15,000 or so clones, approximately 70% of which appear only once. On this clone: Its antigen is unknown.

Overall study results and limits: Only three patients per response group were TCR-analyzed; validation needed.

The sequence derives from a person aged 35-79 years with oral cavity squamous cell carcinoma. This chain links TRBV10-1 with TRBJ1-4; D not certain. Specimen: PBMCs, collected before nivolumab (anti-PD-1) treatment. CDR3 loop: CASSRSGGRYEKLFF. The CDR3 DNA is TGCGCCAGCAGTCGATCAGGCGGCCGGTATGAAAAACTGTTTTTT.